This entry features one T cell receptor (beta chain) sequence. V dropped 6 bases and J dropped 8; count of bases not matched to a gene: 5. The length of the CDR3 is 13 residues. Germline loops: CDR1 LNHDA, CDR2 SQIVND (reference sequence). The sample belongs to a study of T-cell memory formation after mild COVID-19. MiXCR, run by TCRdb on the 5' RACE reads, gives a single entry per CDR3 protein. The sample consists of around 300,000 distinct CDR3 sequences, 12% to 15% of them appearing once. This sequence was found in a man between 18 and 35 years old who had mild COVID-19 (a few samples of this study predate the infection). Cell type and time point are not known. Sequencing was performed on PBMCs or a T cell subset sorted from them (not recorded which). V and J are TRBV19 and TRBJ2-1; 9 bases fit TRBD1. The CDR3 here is CASRDRGTDEQFF. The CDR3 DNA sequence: TGTGCCAGTAGAGACAGGGGGACTGATGAGCAGTTCTTC.